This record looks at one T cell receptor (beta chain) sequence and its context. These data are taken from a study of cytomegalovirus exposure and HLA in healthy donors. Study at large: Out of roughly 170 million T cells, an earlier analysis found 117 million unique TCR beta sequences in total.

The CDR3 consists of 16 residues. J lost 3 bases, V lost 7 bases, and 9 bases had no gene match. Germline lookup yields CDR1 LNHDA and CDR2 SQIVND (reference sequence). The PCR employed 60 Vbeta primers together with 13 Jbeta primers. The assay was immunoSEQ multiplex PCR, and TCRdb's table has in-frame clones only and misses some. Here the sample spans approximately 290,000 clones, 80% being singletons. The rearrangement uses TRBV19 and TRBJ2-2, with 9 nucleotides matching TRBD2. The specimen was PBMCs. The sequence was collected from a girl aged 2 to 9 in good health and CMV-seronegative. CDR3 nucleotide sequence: TGTGCCAGTAAAAGGCGGGGGGGCCGTTACACCGGGGAGCTGTTTTTT. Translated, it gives CASKRRGGRYTGELFF.